This T cell receptor beta chain was sequenced in a study of human T cells and chemical hapten exposure. Points on this clonotype: What it binds is unknown.

The study, taken as a whole, reports: Among expanded TCRs, significantly more large CDR3 similarity clusters formed than among controls. TCRs above 1 in 1000 frequency did not change with DPC sensitization. Alopecia affecting every donor means their immune response may not match healthy people's.

Each CDR3 protein gets one entry after TCRdb re-called the RACE reads with MiXCR. The repertoire holds fewer than 85,000 distinct CDR3 sequences, with around a tenth as singletons. Stated time point: patch test 2, 6 weeks after DPC sensitization. Regarding treatment: therapeutic diphenylcyclopropenone sensitization with weekly scalp DPC. Sequencing started from total RNA isolated from unfractionated whole blood. The CDR3 loop spans 15 amino acids. Germline lookup yields CDR1 LGHDT and CDR2 YNNKEL (reference sequence). The ends lost 3 bases at V and 9 bases at J; junction bases unmatched: 7. The chain is built from TRBV3-1 and TRBJ1-6; 8 bases align to TRBD1. This TCR derives from a man aged 18 to 35 with alopecia areata. Some clones in this sample may be carry-over from other donors' samples. The sample in question was whole blood, obtained in connection with sensitization to the hapten diphenylcyclopropenone (DPC). CDR3 amino acids: CASSQGTGQGSPLHF. CDR3 coding DNA: TGTGCCAGCAGCCAGGGGACAGGTCAAGGTTCACCCCTCCACTTT. Filled out from reference TRBV3-1 and TRBJ1-6, the complete variable domain reads DTAVSQTPKYLVTQMGNDKSIKCEQNLGHDTMYWYKQDSKKFLKIMFSYNNKELIINETVPNRFSPKSPDKAHLNLHINSLELGDSAVYFCASSQGTGQGSPLHFGNGTRLTVT.